This is a list of T cell receptor beta chains from one sample in a study of PD-1 blockade in classical Hodgkin lymphoma. Here immunoSEQ multiplex PCR was the method, and the copy in TCRdb shows in-frame clones only, minus some. Of some 100,000 clones listed, roughly 90% are singletons. This sample comprised peripheral blood mononuclear cells (PBMCs), obtained before the second cycle of nivolumab. The receptors originated from a human donor with classical Hodgkin lymphoma. Each CDR3 is given without its conserved first and last residue.

V | CDR3
TRBV7-3 | ASGGTGELF
TRBV10-3 | AISPGQDNEKLF
TRBV6-5 | ASSWQGGVEAF
TRBV27 | ASSYPTSGGEEQF
TRBV6-6 | ASDEGGLNTIY
TRBV7-2 | ASSLFAAHSNQPQH
TRBV5-6 | ASSLGGGGYT
TRBV7-6 | ASSGARNEQF
TRBV19 | ASSKMPGSVDEQF
TRBV19 | ASSIGLRGTDTQY
TRBV7-9 | ASSLGQGSSGYEQY
TRBV19 | ASSLLGGFYSNQPQH
TRBV2 | AGRGFGTEAF
TRBV5-1 | ASSFWDASYGQY
TRBV29-1 | SVEDPQGNTIY
TRBV5-1 | ASSYGRLAVYEQY
TRBV30 | AWRSLENTEAF
TRBV2 | ASTPDGSYEQY
TRBV4-2 | ASSQDSGLETDTQY
TRBV6-6 | ASSYGGHGYT
TRBV6-5 | ASSGRLNTEAF